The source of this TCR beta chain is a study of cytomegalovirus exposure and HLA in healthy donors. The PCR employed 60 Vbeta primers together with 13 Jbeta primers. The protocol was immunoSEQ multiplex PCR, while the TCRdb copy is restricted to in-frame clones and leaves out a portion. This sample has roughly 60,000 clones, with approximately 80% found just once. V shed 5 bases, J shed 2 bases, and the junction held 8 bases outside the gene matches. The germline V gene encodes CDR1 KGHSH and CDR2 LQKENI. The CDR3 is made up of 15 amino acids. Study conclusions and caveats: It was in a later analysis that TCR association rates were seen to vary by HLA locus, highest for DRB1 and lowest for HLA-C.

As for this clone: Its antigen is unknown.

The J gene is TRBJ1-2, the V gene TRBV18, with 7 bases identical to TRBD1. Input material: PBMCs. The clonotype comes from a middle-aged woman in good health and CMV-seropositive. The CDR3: CASSAGLQGNYGYTF. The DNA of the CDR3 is TGTGCCAGCTCAGCCGGCCTACAGGGGAACTATGGCTACACCTTC.